This T cell receptor (beta chain) was observed in a study of shared clonotypes between healthy human individuals. Overall study: Donors consisted of two women and three men between 18 and 49.

Every contributor of samples was a Caucasian grown-up residing in Nashville, Tennessee. CD45RA-negative memory and CD45RA+ naive subsets were split from the CD4+ cells. Turning to this clone: Other DNA sequences within the sample encode an identical CDR3.

V lost 4 bases to trimming and J lost 4 bases, with 8 bases between them. Germline CDR1 is MDHEN and CDR2 is SYDVKM. CDR3 size: 12 residues. Original data processing: Sequence data from immunoSEQ were junction-only and lacked quality scores; consequently, filtering differed. The repertoire was sequenced with immunoSEQ multiplex PCR; TCRdb's copy has only in-frame clones and lacks some. V, J and clone size are those of that table, while D and trimming were read from the DNA. The top ten hold about 0.52% of the sample, which has over a million clones, around 78% seen once. This chain joins TRBV28 and TRBJ2-7; no clear D. The receptor's source is a young man in good health. Some clones in this sample may be carry-over from other donors' samples. Sequencing was performed on memory CD4+ T cells from PBMCs. Subset here: CD45RA-negative fraction. CDR3 nucleotide sequence: TGTGCCAGCAGTTCCCTAAATTACGAGCAGTACTTC. As protein: CASSSLNYEQYF.